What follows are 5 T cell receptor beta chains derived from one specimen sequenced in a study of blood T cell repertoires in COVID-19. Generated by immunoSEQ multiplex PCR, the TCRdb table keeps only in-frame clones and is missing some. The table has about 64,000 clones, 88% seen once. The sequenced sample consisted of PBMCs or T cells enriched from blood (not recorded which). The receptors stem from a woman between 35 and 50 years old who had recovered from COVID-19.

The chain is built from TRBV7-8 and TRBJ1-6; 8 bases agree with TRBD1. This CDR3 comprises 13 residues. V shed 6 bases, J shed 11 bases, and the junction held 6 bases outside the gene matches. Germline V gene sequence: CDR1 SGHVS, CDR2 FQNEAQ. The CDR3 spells CASRHRGDPPLHF. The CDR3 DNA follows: TGTGCCAGCAGACACAGGGGGGACCCACCCCTCCACTTT.

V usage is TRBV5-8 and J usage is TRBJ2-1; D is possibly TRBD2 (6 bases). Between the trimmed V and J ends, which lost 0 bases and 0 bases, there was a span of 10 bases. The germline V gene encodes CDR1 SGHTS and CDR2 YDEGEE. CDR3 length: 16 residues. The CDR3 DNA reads TGTGCCAGCAGCTTGGACGTCGGGGGCTCCTACAATGAGCAGTTCTTC. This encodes CASSLDVGGSYNEQFF.

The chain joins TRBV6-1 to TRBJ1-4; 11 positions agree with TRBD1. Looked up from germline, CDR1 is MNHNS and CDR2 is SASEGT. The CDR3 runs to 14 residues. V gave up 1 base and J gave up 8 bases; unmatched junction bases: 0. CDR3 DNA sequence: TGTGCCAGCAGTGAAGGGACAGGGGGCGAAAAACTGTTTTTT. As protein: CASSEGTGGEKLFF.

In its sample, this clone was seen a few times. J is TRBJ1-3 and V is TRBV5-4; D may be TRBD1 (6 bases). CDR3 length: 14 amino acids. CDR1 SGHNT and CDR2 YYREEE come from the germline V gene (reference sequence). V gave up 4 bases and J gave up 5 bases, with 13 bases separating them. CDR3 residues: CASSPWDTRNTIYF. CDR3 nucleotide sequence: TGTGCCAGCAGCCCCTGGGACACCAGAAACACCATATATTTT.

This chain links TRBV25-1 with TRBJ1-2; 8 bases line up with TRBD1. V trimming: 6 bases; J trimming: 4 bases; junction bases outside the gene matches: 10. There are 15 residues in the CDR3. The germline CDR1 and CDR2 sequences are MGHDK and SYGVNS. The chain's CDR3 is CASSPARDRIYGYTF. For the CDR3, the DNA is TGTGCCAGCAGCCCCGCCCGGGACAGGATCTATGGCTACACCTTC.